The next 22 T cell receptor beta chains were all read from a single sample in a study of CD8 T cells in ankylosing spondylitis. TCRdb ran MiXCR on the 5' RACE reads and lists one entry per CDR3 protein. The table records over 30,000 distinct CDR3 sequences, approximately 11% of them present only once. Sample: synovial fluid, either unsorted or a sorted T cell fraction (not recorded which). These receptors were obtained from a male donor with ankylosing spondylitis.

This clonotype was seen a few times. This sequence joins TRBV7-9 and TRBJ1-2; D is unclear. Trimming shortened V by 0 bases and J by 8 bases, and 10 bases separated the two germline ends. This CDR3 contains 13 residues. Germline CDR1 and CDR2: SEHNR and FQNEAQ (reference sequence). CDR3 in DNA: TGTGCCAGCAGCTTAGCGGAGGCTATGGGCTACACCTTC. Translation gives CASSLAEAMGYTF.

The chain recombines TRBV28 with TRBJ2-1; 11 bases map to TRBD2. The CDR3 sequence is 16 residues long. The V gene end was trimmed by 8 bases and the J gene end by 7 bases; junction bases not matched to a gene: 13. Germline CDR1 MDHEN, CDR2 SYDVKM. Written as DNA, the CDR3 is TGTGCCAGCTCCTTGGGGGGGGGACTAGCGGTTAATGAGCAGTTCTTC. Translating it yields CASSLGGGLAVNEQFF.

This clonotype was recorded a few times. The CDR3 region has the DNA TGTGCCAGCAGCCGCGGGACAGGGAATACCGGGGAGCTGTTTTTT. Residues: CASSRGTGNTGELFF. This chain joins TRBV7-3 and TRBJ2-2; 9 positions agree with TRBD1. Germline lookup yields CDR1 SGHTA and CDR2 FQGTGA. The junction had 6 bases not matched to a gene; V was cut back by 5 bases and J by 5 bases. The CDR3 length is 15 residues. The full variable domain, in which reference TRBV7-3 and TRBJ2-2 provide the parts outside the CDR3, is GAGVSQTPSNKVTEKGKYVELRCDPISGHTALYWYRQSLGQGPEFLIYFQGTGAADDSGLPNDRFFAVRPEGSVSTLKIQRTERGDSAVYLCASSRGTGNTGELFFGEGSRLTVL.

At least ten counts were recorded for this clonotype. The J gene is TRBJ2-3, the V gene TRBV14; 10 bases agree with TRBD2. The V gene's germline CDR1 is SGHDN and CDR2 FVKESK. With 3 bases clipped from V and 2 bases from J, the junction kept 8 bases outside the gene matches. This CDR3 comprises 17 residues. The CDR3 loop reads CASSHTSSGSPTDTQYF. The CDR3 nucleotides are TGTGCCAGCAGCCACACCTCTAGCGGGAGCCCCACAGATACGCAGTATTTT. Filled out from reference TRBV14 and TRBJ2-3, the complete variable domain reads EAGVTQFPSHSVIEKGQTVTLRCDPISGHDNLYWYRRVMGKEIKFLLHFVKESKQDESGMPNNRFLAERTGGTYSTLKVQPAELEDSGVYFCASSHTSSGSPTDTQYFGPGTRLTVL.

This clonotype appeared many times. The chain couples TRBV4-3 to TRBJ2-1; D not resolved. The germline V gene encodes CDR1 LGHNA and CDR2 YSLEER. V was trimmed by 2 bases and J by 7 bases, leaving 12 bases between them. The CDR3 has 14 residues. The DNA for the CDR3 is TGCGCCAGCAGCCAATCCCTTTTCCTGAATGAGCAGTTCTTC. This codes for CASSQSLFLNEQFF.

This clonotype came up a few times. The V call is TRBV7-6, the J call TRBJ1-5; D unresolved. CDR1 is SGHVS and CDR2 is FNYEAQ in the germline V gene. The CDR3 consists of 13 residues. V dropped 5 bases and J dropped 0 bases, with 5 bases sitting between them. CDR3 amino acids: CASSADSNQPQHF. CDR3 sequence (DNA): TGTGCCAGCAGCGCTGATAGCAATCAGCCCCAGCATTTT.

This clonotype was seen more than once but under ten times. The chain is built from TRBV20-1 and TRBJ1-2; D is unclear. The ends were cut back, 5 bases at V and 7 bases at J, with 20 bases in the middle. Germline CDR1 is DFQATT and CDR2 is SNEGSKA (reference sequence). The CDR3 is made up of 14 amino acids. The CDR3 sequence: CSAPPGNYVGGYTF. CDR3 bases: TGCAGTGCTCCACCGGGAAACTATGTTGGTGGCTACACCTTC.

This clonotype was picked up a small number of times. J is TRBJ2-5 and V is TRBV2; TRBD2 matches 13 bases. The CDR3 is 16 residues long. The V segment lost 6 bases and the J segment 1 base; nucleotides outside the gene matches: 5. From germline, CDR1 is SNHLY and CDR2 FYNNEI. CDR3 region: CASRSTSGRAQETQYF. CDR3 sequence (DNA): TGTGCCAGCAGGTCAACTAGCGGGAGGGCCCAAGAGACCCAGTACTTC. Supplemented by reference TRBV2 and TRBJ2-5, the full variable domain reads EPEVTQTPSHQVTQMGQEVILRCVPISNHLYFYWYRQILGQKVEFLVSFYNNEISEKSEIFDDQFSVERPDGSNFTLKIRSTKLEDSAMYFCASRSTSGRAQETQYFGPGTRLLVL.

This clonotype was picked up one time. The CDR3 loop reads CASSHPGPLGAGPKNIQYF. CDR3 nucleotide sequence: TGCGCCAGCAGTCATCCCGGACCCCTTGGAGCAGGGCCCAAAAACATTCAGTACTTC. The chain recombines TRBV23-1 with TRBJ2-4; a weak D match, TRBD1 (5 bases). TRBV23-1 is identified as an open reading frame with a role that is uncertain. The CDR3 loop spans 19 amino acids. V was pared by 3 bases and J by 2 bases, with 23 bases between.

The gene calls are TRBV4-2 and TRBJ2-1; 7 nucleotides align to TRBD1. CDR1 LGHNA and CDR2 YNFKEQ come from the germline V gene. V lost 1 base, J lost 5 bases, and 2 bases stayed unmatched. The CDR3 loop spans 14 amino acids. The CDR3 region has the DNA TGTGCCAGCAGCCAAGCCACAGGGGACAATGAGCAGTTCTTC. Translating gives CASSQATGDNEQFF.

This clonotype is categorized as medium-sized. The chain uses TRBV12-3 or TRBV12-4 and TRBJ1-2; D call uncertain. The CDR3 has 13 residues. Trimming shortened V by 6 bases and J by 7 bases, and 15 bases separated the two germline ends. CDR3 in amino acids: CASSLTVWGGYTF. CDR3 coding DNA: TGTGCCAGCAGCCTGACCGTATGGGGTGGCTACACCTTC.

CDR3 sequence reads: CACAGGEQYF. As DNA, the CDR3 is TGTGCCTGTGCAGGGGGCGAGCAGTACTTC. The chain employs TRBV6-6 and TRBJ2-7, with 7 bases lining up with TRBD1. V lost 11 bases and J lost 6; bases outside the gene matches: 4. CDR3 length: 10 residues. The V gene's germline CDR1 is MNHNY and CDR2 SVGAGI (reference sequence).

In DNA, the CDR3 is TGCAGCGTTGCAGGGTCTGGGGCCAACGTCCTGACTTTC. This sequence encodes CSVAGSGANVLTF. The rearrangement joins TRBV29-1 to TRBJ2-6; perhaps TRBD1 as D (5 bases). The CDR3 extends over 13 amino acids. Trimming left V 4 bases short and J 1 base short, with 5 bases between. The germline V gene has CDR1 SQVTM and CDR2 ANQGSEA.

This chain connects TRBV2 to TRBJ1-2, with D hard to call. CDR1 is SNHLY, CDR2 FYNNEI, per germline. This CDR3 is 13 amino acids long. The ends were cut back, 8 bases at V and 1 base at J, with 11 bases in the middle. For the CDR3, the DNA is TGTGCCAGCCGAGCGACGGGTAACTATGGCTACACCTTC. Protein sequence: CASRATGNYGYTF.

Only one count was recorded for this clonotype. The chain couples TRBV5-6 to TRBJ2-7; D remains unclear. V dropped 4 bases and J dropped 5 bases, with 16 bases sitting between them. The CDR3 is 14 amino acids. The germline V gene encodes CDR1 SGHDT and CDR2 YYEEEE. The CDR3 reads CASSTGPKRDEQYF. The CDR3 DNA is TGTGCCAGCAGCACCGGGCCCAAACGGGACGAGCAGTACTTC.

This clonotype was recorded once. A much larger clone lies a single base off, so this may be a read error. This chain connects TRBV27 to TRBJ2-7; no reliable D call. The CDR3 loop spans 14 amino acids. The V gene's germline CDR1 is MNHEY and CDR2 SMNVEV (reference sequence). CDR3 bases: TGTGCCAGCAGCTTTTTCATGGATTCCTACAAGCAGTACTTC. Amino acid sequence: CASSFFMDSYKQYF.

V usage is TRBV5-1 and J usage is TRBJ1-5; 9 bases match TRBD1. V shed 0 bases, J shed 7 bases, and the junction held 5 bases outside the gene matches. The germline V gene has CDR1 SGHRS and CDR2 YFSETQ. This CDR3 region has 15 residues. CDR3 coding DNA: TGCGCCAGCAGCTTGGAAGGACAGGGGCGCCAGCCCCAGCATTTT. This codes for CASSLEGQGRQPQHF.

Many counts were recorded for this clonotype. The chain has TRBV20-1 and TRBJ2-1; D is uncertain. CDR3 size: 16 residues. Germline values: CDR1 DFQATT, CDR2 SNEGSKA (reference sequence). The germline V and J ends were trimmed by 0 bases and 0 bases, with 12 bases remaining between them. CDR3 sequence (DNA): TGCAGTGCTAGAGATGTGCACGAGAGCTCCTACAATGAGCAGTTCTTC. This codes for CSARDVHESSYNEQFF.

The gene calls are TRBV7-2 and TRBJ2-2; 7 positions agree with TRBD2. Germline CDR1 is SGHTA and CDR2 is FQGNSA. J lost 3 bases, V lost 3 bases, and 1 base had no gene match. CDR3 length equals 14 residues. As DNA, the CDR3 is TGTGCCAGCAGCTTGGGAGGGGACACCGGGGAGCTGTTTTTT. Its protein is CASSLGGDTGELFF.

This clonotype was seen at least ten times. The V and J genes are TRBV28 and TRBJ1-5; D gene unclear. Between the trimmed V and J ends, which lost 5 bases and 7 bases, there was a span of 18 bases. Germline V CDR1 and CDR2: MDHEN, SYDVKM. This CDR3 has 15 amino acids. The CDR3 spells CASSRPGQEGQPQHF. The CDR3 bases are TGTGCCAGCAGTCGACCCGGGCAGGAAGGACAGCCCCAGCATTTT.

This clonotype was recorded a few times. The V gene is TRBV7-9, the J gene TRBJ1-1; D may be TRBD1 (5 bases). Looked up from germline, CDR1 is SEHNR and CDR2 is FQNEAQ (reference sequence). V lost 7 bases, J lost 7 bases, and 19 bases lay in between. There are 14 residues in the CDR3. CDR3 sequence (DNA): TGTGCCAGCACTAAATCGGGGGAAGGGCTTGAAGCTTTCTTT. It translates to CASTKSGEGLEAFF.

This sequence joins TRBV9 and TRBJ2-7; 10 nucleotides agree with TRBD2. CDR1 is SGDLS, CDR2 YYNGEE, per germline. V lost 4 bases, J lost 7 bases, and 5 bases stayed unmatched. The CDR3 covers 13 residues. The CDR3 bases are TGTGCCAGCAGCCTAGCGGGAGCTGGTGAGCAGTACTTC. As protein: CASSLAGAGEQYF.